This entry features one T cell receptor beta chain sequence. Repertoires were generated with immunoSEQ multiplex PCR, while TCRdb's copy carries only in-frame clones and drops some. The profile shows about 300,000 clones, approximately 84% of them singletons. These data originate in a study of blood T cell repertoires in COVID-19. Germline trimming cut 5 bases from V and 4 bases from J; bases unmatched to any gene: 9. The CDR3 consists of 16 residues. Germline V gene lookup returns CDR1 SGHTA and CDR2 FQGTGA. The chain uses TRBV7-3 and TRBJ2-2; 8 bases fit TRBD2. The receptor was isolated from a human donor with COVID-19, enrolled during active disease. The donor label of this sample is uncertain. Sequences were obtained from peripheral blood. The CDR3 protein is CASSLATSEGTGELFF. In DNA, the CDR3 is TGTGCCAGCAGCCTGGCGACTAGCGAGGGCACCGGGGAGCTGTTTTTT.